This is a list of T cell receptor beta chains from one sample in a study of OX40 agonist ivuxolimab in advanced cancers. Sequencing used immunoSEQ multiplex PCR; TCRdb keeps in-frame clones, though not all of them. The data hold about 65,000 clones, with around 93% observed a single time. The material was CD4+ or CD8+ T cells sorted from blood, obtained in a trial of the OX40 agonist ivuxolimab. The receptor set was obtained from an adult with an advanced solid tumor such as melanoma, head and neck, liver or kidney cancer. The CDR3 runs from the conserved cysteine through the conserved F or W. Fields, in order: clone size, V gene, J gene, D gene, CDR3 protein, CDR3 DNA. D genes are given only for firm matches. Size tells how often a clone was seen (once, few, many) or the class of an expanded clone, and some rows leave it out.

.	TRBV5-1	TRBJ1-5	.	CASSFDGNQPQHF	TGCGCCAGCAGCTTTGACGGAAATCAGCCCCAGCATTTT
.	TRBV5-1	TRBJ2-6	.	CASSSSGDSGANVLTF	TGCGCCAGCAGCTCCTCAGGTGACTCTGGGGCCAACGTCCTGACTTTC
.	TRBV30	TRBJ2-7	TRBD2	CAWREAGFTYEQYF	TGTGCCTGGAGAGAAGCGGGATTCACCTACGAGCAGTACTTC
.	TRBV12-5	TRBJ1-1	.	CASGLVTTEAFF	TGTGCTAGTGGTTTGGTAACGACTGAAGCTTTCTTT
.	TRBV2	TRBJ2-7	.	CASSEYREWDYEQYF	TGTGCCAGCAGTGAATACCGGGAGTGGGACTACGAGCAGTACTTC
.	TRBV7-2	TRBJ2-1	TRBD2	CASSSGQAGGRQFF	TGTGCCAGCAGCTCCGGACAAGCGGGGGGTAGGCAGTTCTTC
.	TRBV19	TRBJ2-1	TRBD1	CASSMGQYNEQFF	TGTGCCAGTAGTATGGGACAGTACAATGAGCAGTTCTTC
.	TRBV7-9	TRBJ2-1	TRBD2	CASSLQASGNNEQFF	TGTGCCAGCAGTCTGCAGGCTAGCGGGAACAATGAGCAGTTCTTC
.	TRBV4-2	TRBJ2-1	TRBD1	CASSQVGTGVSYNEQFF	TGTGCCAGCAGCCAGGTGGGAACAGGGGTCTCCTACAATGAGCAGTTCTTC
.	TRBV6-5	TRBJ1-1	.	CASARPEGEAFF	TGTGCCAGTGCTAGGCCGGAGGGTGAAGCTTTCTTT
.	TRBV30	TRBJ2-7	.	CACAQGISYEQYF	TGTGCCTGTGCCCAGGGGATCTCCTACGAGCAGTACTTC
.	TRBV10-3	TRBJ1-1	.	CAISERGRQTDTEAFF	TGTGCCATCAGTGAACGTGGGAGACAGACCGACACTGAAGCTTTCTTT
.	TRBV28	TRBJ2-7	.	CATGRDPLAYEQYF	TGTGCCACCGGTCGGGACCCTTTGGCGTACGAGCAGTACTTC
.	TRBV9	TRBJ2-5	TRBD2	CASSVGLAGRETQYF	TGTGCCAGCAGCGTAGGACTAGCGGGAAGAGAGACCCAGTACTTC
.	TRBV10-2	TRBJ2-7	.	CASRGTRSYEQYF	TGCGCCAGCAGGGGCACTAGGTCCTACGAGCAGTACTTC
.	TRBV7-3	TRBJ2-1	.	CASSSHEGSDNEQFF	TGTGCCAGCAGCTCTCACGAGGGGTCCGACAATGAGCAGTTCTTC
.	TRBV7-6	TRBJ2-3	.	CASSLEVIRGSETDTQYF	TGTGCCAGCAGCTTAGAAGTTATCCGGGGATCAGAAACAGATACGCAGTATTTT
few	TRBV28	TRBJ2-3	.	CASTSGLGTDTQYF	TGTGCCAGCACTTCGGGGCTTGGCACAGATACGCAGTATTTT
.	TRBV9	TRBJ2-7	.	CASSVGQEGYEQYF	TGTGCCAGCAGCGTAGGGCAGGAAGGATACGAGCAGTACTTC
.	TRBV10-3	TRBJ2-7	TRBD2	CAISEGTSGDEQYF	TGTGCCATCAGTGAGGGGACTAGCGGGGACGAGCAGTACTTC
once	TRBV4-2	TRBJ2-6	TRBD2	CASSPTSGRAGANVLTF	TGTGCCAGCAGCCCGACTAGCGGGAGGGCTGGGGCCAACGTCCTGACTTTC
few	TRBV6-1	TRBJ2-7	TRBD1	CASSARTGFYEQYF	TGTGCCAGCAGTGCAAGGACAGGGTTCTACGAGCAGTACTTC
.	TRBV5-4	TRBJ1-1	.	CASSDDRGAEAFF	TGTGCCAGCAGCGATGACCGCGGGGCCGAAGCTTTCTTT
once	TRBV7-8	TRBJ2-2	TRBD1	CASSLEGGANTGELFF	TGTGCCAGCAGCTTAGAAGGGGGCGCGAACACCGGGGAGCTGTTTTTT
.	TRBV18	TRBJ1-2	TRBD1	CASSQGQGLILYGYTF	TGTGCCAGCTCACAGGGACAGGGTCTAATTCTCTATGGCTACACCTTC
.	TRBV9	TRBJ2-2	TRBD2	CASSVAKAGGLSTGELFF	TGTGCCAGCAGCGTAGCTAAGGCGGGGGGCCTGTCCACCGGGGAGCTGTTTTTT
.	TRBV28	TRBJ2-7	.	CASSPGTGGLAGTYEQYF	TGTGCCAGCAGTCCCGGGACAGGGGGACTAGCGGGCACCTACGAGCAGTACTTC
.	TRBV5-5	TRBJ2-2	.	CASLPRGDTGELFF	TGTGCCAGCCTTCCCCGAGGTGACACCGGGGAGCTGTTTTTT
.	TRBV7-9	TRBJ2-7	TRBD1	CASSLAMSGGEQYF	TGTGCCAGCAGCTTAGCGATGTCAGGGGGCGAGCAGTACTTC
.	TRBV6-5	TRBJ2-5	.	CASRLLEEEETQYF	TGTGCCAGCAGATTACTGGAGGAGGAAGAGACCCAGTACTTC
.	TRBV11-2	TRBJ2-7	.	CASSFSSPYEQYF	TGTGCCAGCAGCTTTTCCTCTCCCTACGAGCAGTACTTC
.	TRBV28	TRBJ2-5	TRBD1	CASRDRVESATQYF	TGTGCCAGCAGGGACAGGGTGGAATCGGCGACCCAGTACTTC
.	TRBV4-3	TRBJ2-3	.	CASSQAGEGDTQYF	TGCGCCAGCAGCCAAGCGGGGGAAGGGGATACGCAGTATTTT
.	TRBV18	TRBJ2-3	.	CASSPRQVSTDTQYF	TGTGCCAGCTCACCCCGTCAAGTTAGCACAGATACGCAGTATTTT
.	TRBV4-1	TRBJ2-1	.	CASSRGGDYNEQFF	TGCGCCAGCAGCCGTGGTGGCGATTACAATGAGCAGTTCTTC
few	TRBV5-8	TRBJ1-5	.	CASSSGLGRASDQPQHF	TGTGCCAGCAGCAGCGGCCTGGGGAGGGCTAGTGATCAGCCCCAGCATTTT
.	TRBV10-3	TRBJ2-6	TRBD2	CAISGGGAFSGANVLTF	TGTGCCATCAGTGGCGGGGGGGCCTTCTCTGGGGCCAACGTCCTGACTTTC
.	TRBV10-3	TRBJ1-1	TRBD1	CAISGGTDRDAFF	TGTGCCATCAGTGGTGGGACGGACAGGGACGCTTTCTTT
.	TRBV13	TRBJ2-1	.	CASSLNNEQFF	TGTGCCAGCAGCTTGAACAATGAGCAGTTCTTC
.	TRBV5-6	TRBJ2-1	.	CASSLAGSGAVGEQFF	TGTGCCAGCAGCTTGGCCGGGAGCGGAGCGGTCGGTGAGCAGTTCTTC
.	TRBV19	TRBJ1-6	.	CASRNQGRVNSPLHF	TGTGCCAGTAGAAACCAGGGGAGAGTGAATTCACCCCTCCACTTT
.	TRBV29-1	TRBJ2-1	.	CSVGSQEKFF	TGCAGCGTCGGGTCGCAGGAAAAGTTCTTC
.	TRBV4-3	TRBJ2-3	TRBD2	CASSQDLAGGADTQYF	TGCGCCAGCAGCCAAGACCTAGCGGGGGGGGCAGATACGCAGTATTTT
once	TRBV6-6	TRBJ2-3	.	CASSYSKGRGDTQYF	TGTGCCAGCAGTTACTCGAAGGGTAGGGGAGATACGCAGTATTTT
.	TRBV11-2	TRBJ2-3	.	CASSLGALRRGPSTQYF	TGTGCCAGCAGCTTAGGAGCCCTAAGGCGGGGGCCCTCTACGCAGTATTTT
once	TRBV28	TRBJ1-2	TRBD1	CASTTPGGFWGYTF	TGTGCCAGCACCACACCAGGGGGCTTCTGGGGCTACACCTTC
.	TRBV5-8	TRBJ1-3	.	CASSLVLGSGNTIYF	TGTGCCAGCAGCTTGGTACTGGGCTCTGGAAACACCATATATTTT
.	TRBV29-1	TRBJ2-7	TRBD2	CSVAILAGGLSYEQYF	TGCAGCGTCGCAATTCTAGCGGGAGGGCTCTCCTACGAGCAGTACTTC
.	TRBV7-3	TRBJ2-3	TRBD2	CASSLRLAGLDTQYF	TGTGCCAGCAGCTTAAGGCTAGCGGGCTTAGATACGCAGTATTTT
.	TRBV2	TRBJ1-1	.	CASSEAHGGGSTEAFF	TGTGCCAGCAGTGAAGCGCATGGGGGTGGCAGCACTGAAGCTTTCTTT
.	TRBV5-1	TRBJ2-7	.	CASSLSDPNYEQYF	TGCGCCAGCAGCTTGTCAGACCCGAACTACGAGCAGTACTTC
.	TRBV4-1	TRBJ1-2	.	CASSQDRQALYGYTF	TGCGCCAGCAGCCAAGACCGACAGGCCCTCTATGGCTACACCTTC
.	TRBV29-1	TRBJ2-7	.	CSARDTGSEQYF	TGCAGCGCACGGGATACAGGATCCGAGCAGTACTTC
.	TRBV19	TRBJ2-7	.	CASSAQQGGVYEQYF	TGTGCCAGTAGTGCCCAACAGGGAGGGGTCTACGAGCAGTACTTC
.	TRBV6-5	TRBJ2-1	.	CASSPGHLRQFF	TGTGCCAGCAGTCCGGGACACCTTCGGCAGTTCTTC
.	TRBV5-5	TRBJ1-1	.	CASNPTGANTEAFF	TGTGCCAGCAACCCGACAGGTGCAAACACTGAAGCTTTCTTT
.	TRBV7-9	TRBJ2-3	.	CASSLAAGRDTQYF	TGTGCCAGCAGCTTAGCTGCAGGGCGAGATACGCAGTATTTT
.	TRBV9	TRBJ2-7	.	CASSGRPGSYEQYF	TGTGCCAGCAGCGGACGACCGGGATCCTACGAGCAGTACTTC
.	TRBV7-9	TRBJ2-3	.	CASSLQPRGVSTDTQYF	TGTGCCAGCAGCCTCCAACCTAGGGGGGTTAGCACAGATACGCAGTATTTT
.	TRBV18	TRBJ2-7	.	CASSPGMSYEQYF	TGTGCCAGCTCACCTGGAATGTCCTACGAGCAGTACTTC